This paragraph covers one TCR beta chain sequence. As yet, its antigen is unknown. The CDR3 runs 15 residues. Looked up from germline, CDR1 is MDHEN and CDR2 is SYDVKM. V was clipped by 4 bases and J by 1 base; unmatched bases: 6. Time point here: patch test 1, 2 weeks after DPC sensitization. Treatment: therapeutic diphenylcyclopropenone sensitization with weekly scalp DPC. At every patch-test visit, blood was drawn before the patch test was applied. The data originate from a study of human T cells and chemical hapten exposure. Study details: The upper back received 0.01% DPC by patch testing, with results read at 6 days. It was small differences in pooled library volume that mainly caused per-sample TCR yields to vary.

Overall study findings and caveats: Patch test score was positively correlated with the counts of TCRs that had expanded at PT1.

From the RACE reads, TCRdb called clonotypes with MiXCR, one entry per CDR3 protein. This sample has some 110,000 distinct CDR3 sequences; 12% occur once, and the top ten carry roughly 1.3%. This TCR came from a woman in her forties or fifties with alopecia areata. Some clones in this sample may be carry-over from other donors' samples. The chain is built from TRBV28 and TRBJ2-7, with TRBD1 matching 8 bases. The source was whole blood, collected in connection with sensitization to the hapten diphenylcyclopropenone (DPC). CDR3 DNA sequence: TGTGCCAGCAGTTCATCCGGGACAGGATCCTACGAGCAGTACTTC. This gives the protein CASSSSGTGSYEQYF. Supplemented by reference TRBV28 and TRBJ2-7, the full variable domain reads DVKVTQSSRYLVKRTGEKVFLECVQDMDHENMFWYRQDPGLGLRLIYFSYDVKMKEKGDIPEGYSVSREKKERFSLILESASTNQTSMYLCASSSSGTGSYEQYFGPGTRLTVT.